This is a list of T cell receptor beta chains from one sample in a study of Graves' ophthalmopathy and Graves' hyperthyroidism. TCRdb re-derived calls from the multiplex PCR reads in MiXCR, one entry per CDR3 protein. The data show around 1.1 million distinct CDR3 sequences, 36% seen once. Sequenced sample: peripheral blood or thyroid tissue (not recorded which). The receptors shown here come from an adult man with Graves' hyperthyroidism. CDR3s leave out the opening cysteine and the closing phenylalanine or tryptophan.

v_call: TRBV20-1
cdr3_aa: SARDDGGSLWEQY

v_call: TRBV2
cdr3_aa: ASLLRQGGYEQY

v_call: TRBV2
cdr3_aa: ASSRPHPDQPQH

v_call: TRBV5-8
cdr3_aa: ASSSTGNAF

v_call: TRBV19
cdr3_aa: ASSDSHSPLH

v_call: TRBV5-1
cdr3_aa: ASSYGTDGNTIY

v_call: TRBV10-3
cdr3_aa: AITEASYGYT

v_call: TRBV4-1
cdr3_aa: ASSQDPSGGMYSPLH

v_call: TRBV2
cdr3_aa: ASSLIGREQY

v_call: TRBV20-1
cdr3_aa: SAPRTTAGEKLF

v_call: TRBV11-2
cdr3_aa: ASSLGPGRSSGANVLT

v_call: TRBV5-8
cdr3_aa: ASSLDFGELF

v_call: TRBV11-2
cdr3_aa: ASSSTNTEAF

v_call: TRBV28
cdr3_aa: ASQQFPPSTATNEKLF